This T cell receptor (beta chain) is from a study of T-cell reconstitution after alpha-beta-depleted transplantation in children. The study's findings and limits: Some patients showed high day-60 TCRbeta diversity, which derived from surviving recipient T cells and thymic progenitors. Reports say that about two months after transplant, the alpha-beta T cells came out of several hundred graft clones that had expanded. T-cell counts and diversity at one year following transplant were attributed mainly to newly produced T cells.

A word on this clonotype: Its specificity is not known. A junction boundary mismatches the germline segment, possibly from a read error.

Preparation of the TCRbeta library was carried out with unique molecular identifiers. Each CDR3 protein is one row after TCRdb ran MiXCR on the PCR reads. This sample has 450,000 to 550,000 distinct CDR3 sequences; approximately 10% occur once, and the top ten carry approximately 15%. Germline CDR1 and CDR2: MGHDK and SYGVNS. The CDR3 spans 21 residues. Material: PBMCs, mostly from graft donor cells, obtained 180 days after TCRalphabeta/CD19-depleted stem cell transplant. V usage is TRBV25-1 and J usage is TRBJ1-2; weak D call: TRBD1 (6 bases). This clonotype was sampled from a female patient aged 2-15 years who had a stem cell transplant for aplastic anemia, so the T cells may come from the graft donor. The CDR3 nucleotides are TGTGCCATCAGTGACGCATCCCCCTTCCGGGACACTGGACGTCCTAACTATGGCTACACCTTC. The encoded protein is CAISDASPFRDTGRPNYGYTF.